The text below deals with one T cell receptor (beta chain). Its antigen specificity is not known. No quality values exist for individual bases; no much larger clone is one base distant. These data belong to a study of T cells in localized non-small cell lung cancer (dated by TCRdb to the early 2020s). As for the study more broadly: Comparing tumors with uninvolved tumor-adjacent lungs, the study looked at the T cell repertoires of roughly 250 patients with early-stage NSCLC. A mean age of 66.3 years was recorded for the NSCLC patients, of whom approximately 130 were male and about a hundred were female. The cohort comprised around 250 treatment-naïve NSCLC patients with resected, localized lung tumors.

TCR beta CDR3 regions were sequenced from DNA using the immunoSEQ Assay. As for how the authors treated the data: To compute T cell density, TCR beta template counts were normalized to usable DNA, which was estimated by amplifying housekeeping genes. The preseqR package was used to estimate richness by extrapolating to 400,000 templates for PBMC samples and to 120,000 templates for tissue samples. Clonality was calculated as one minus Pielou's evenness. Tissue-enriched TCRs were identified through differential abundance testing performed on productive amino-acid clonotypes, with a minimum total count of 5 and an alpha of 0.1. The Jaccard Index and the Morisita Overlap Index were used to measure how much the repertoires overlapped between compartments. GLIPH grouped TCR beta CDR3s together with public tetramer-defined viral CDR3s, and a viral motif had to include at least three viral sequences and show V-gene enrichment. TCRdb re-hosts the immuneACCESS table, in-frame sequences only. Its copies lack some clones; in the studies checked, an unresolved V gene accounts for under half of them, and the cause for the rest is not known. The V and J calls and clone size are taken from that table; D and trimming were inferred from the DNA. Across this sample there are 13,000 or so clones, with about nine tenths seen only once. Of the sample, about 2.9% is held by the ten largest clones.

At diagnosis, peripheral blood, uninvolved tumor-adjacent lung and tumor were collected and were preserved as a mix of fresh-frozen and FFPE material. For TCR repertoire profiling, the blood samples were analyzed as peripheral blood mononuclear cells. Overall results and qualifications from the work: Longer overall survival was associated with higher T cell density in blood, whereas shorter survival was associated with higher clonality in adjacent lung. A median of 57 of the top 100 tumor clones were detected in paired uninvolved adjacent lung, and around 30 of these tumor clones were also found among the top 100 clones of the paired uninvolved adjacent lung. Because the study design was exploratory, TCR variables were selected using unadjusted p-values without false-discovery rate correction. Multi-region tumor sequencing was not performed, so intratumor heterogeneity could not be excluded. The highest T cell clonality was observed in uninvolved tumor-adjacent lung, where clonality exceeded that of tumor, suggesting that antigenic responses were more focused in uninvolved tumor-adjacent lung.

V has 6 bases trimmed and J has 5 bases trimmed; junction bases matching no gene number 10. The CDR3, from cysteine to phenylalanine, totals 15 residues. Only the CDR3 DNA stays, 45 bases, in frame from base 1. The germline V gene supplies CDR1 MNHEY and CDR2 SVGAGI. The rearrangement joined TRBV6-5 to TRBJ1-2, and 9 junctional nucleotides match TRBD1. The sample here was peripheral blood mononuclear cells, taken before any cancer treatment. This TCR came from a man aged 35-69 years with stage III lung adenocarcinoma. The CDR3 sequence is CASSRTGGVIYGYTF. DNA sequence: TGTGCCAGCAGCCGTACAGGGGGCGTCATATATGGCTACACCTTC.